Presented here are 8 T cell receptor beta chains from one specimen sequenced in a study of OX40 agonist ivuxolimab in advanced cancers. TCRdb keeps only in-frame clones here, not all; method: immunoSEQ multiplex PCR. In the table there are about 7,000 clones, roughly 76% of which are singletons. This specimen was CD4+ or CD8+ T cells sorted from blood, taken in a trial of the OX40 agonist ivuxolimab. Receptors were obtained from an adult with an advanced solid tumor such as melanoma, head and neck, liver or kidney cancer.

V gene TRBV6-6 combines with J gene TRBJ2-3, with D perhaps matching TRBD2 (5 bases). V gave up 5 bases and J gave up 8 bases, with 11 bases separating them. This CDR3 region has 12 residues. In germline, CDR1 is MNHNY, CDR2 SVGAGI (reference sequence). CDR3 loop: CASSAGLGTQYF. Written as DNA, the CDR3 is TGTGCCAGCAGTGCCGGACTTGGTACGCAGTATTTT.

This clone was seen a handful of times. The DNA of the CDR3 is TGCGCCAGCAGTGACCCCCCGGGACGGACCGAAGAGACCCAGTACTTC. Translating it yields CASSDPPGRTEETQYF. This chain connects TRBV10-2 to TRBJ2-5; tentatively, D is TRBD1 or TRBD2 (5 bases each). The CDR3 is 16 amino acids. V dropped 3 bases and J dropped 3 bases, with 17 bases sitting between them. CDR1 WSHSY and CDR2 SAAADI come from the germline V gene.

This clone was recorded a few times. The genes are TRBV10-2 and TRBJ2-1; TRBD2 is a possible D gene (7 bases). CDR3 size: 17 residues. The germline V gene encodes CDR1 WSHSY and CDR2 SAAADI. Trimming shortened V by 4 bases and J by 8 bases, and 24 bases separated the two germline ends. The CDR3: CASSVDGGPYSVHEQFF. CDR3 DNA sequence: TGCGCCAGCAGTGTTGACGGGGGGCCTTATTCGGTCCATGAGCAGTTCTTC.

The chain uses TRBV2 and TRBJ1-2, with D uncertain. V was pared by 7 bases and J by 2 bases, with 14 bases between. Germline values: CDR1 SNHLY, CDR2 FYNNEI. There are 14 residues in the CDR3. CDR3 DNA sequence: TGTGCCAGCACCACTCCCCAGGAAAACTATGGCTACACCTTC. It encodes CASTTPQENYGYTF.

This clone was counted between two and nine times. This chain uses TRBV4-1 with TRBJ1-5; unclear D gene. Germline CDR1 and CDR2: MGHRA and YSYEKL. The CDR3 length is 15 residues. V was pared by 0 bases and J by 2 bases, with 8 bases between. The CDR3 region is CASSQEGGRNQPQHF. Here the CDR3 DNA reads TGCGCCAGCAGCCAAGAAGGCGGGCGCAATCAGCCCCAGCATTTT.

This clone was picked up a small number of times. The V call is TRBV2, the J call TRBJ1-1, with D unresolved. V gave up 3 bases and J gave up 3 bases, with 8 bases separating them. The CDR3 sequence is 13 residues long. Germline values: CDR1 SNHLY, CDR2 FYNNEI. CDR3 region: CASSDQLDTEAFF. The DNA of the CDR3 is TGTGCCAGCAGTGACCAGTTGGACACTGAAGCTTTCTTT.

This clone was seen a few times. V usage is TRBV9 and J usage is TRBJ2-3, with 11 bases that match TRBD2. The CDR3 runs 17 residues. CDR1 and CDR2 from the germline V gene are SGDLS and YYNGEE. The V and J ends lost 5 bases and 4 bases, in that order; junction bases with no gene match: 12. The CDR3 nucleotides are TGTGCCAGCAGTACAACGATTAGCGGGGGGGCCCCAGATACGCAGTATTTT. This encodes CASSTTISGGAPDTQYF.

This clone was counted once. This chain connects TRBV2 to TRBJ1-3, with TRBD1 matching 7 bases. The germline V gene has CDR1 SNHLY and CDR2 FYNNEI. V lost 5 bases to trimming and J lost 4 bases; unmatched junction nucleotides: 5. The CDR3 contains 14 residues. CDR3 sequence reads: CASSIGTVGNTIYF. Written as DNA, the CDR3 is TGTGCCAGCAGTATCGGGACAGTAGGAAACACCATATATTTT.